These T cell receptor beta chains were read from a single sample in a study of T cell clones after liver transplantation. Method: immunoSEQ multiplex PCR; TCRdb's copy keeps in-frame clones and lacks some. The profile shows tens of thousands of clones, about four fifths of them singletons. Sequences were derived from CD4+ T cells from blood, sampled 12 months after liver transplant. The receptor set was obtained from a human patient who received a liver transplant. Some of the T cells may derive from the graft donor. CDR3s include the opening cysteine and the closing phenylalanine or tryptophan.

J gene | V gene | CDR3 protein
TRBJ2-7 | TRBV7-3 | CASSPDRGYREQYF
TRBJ1-2 | TRBV27 | CASSINRGRGYTF
TRBJ2-1 | TRBV11-2 | CASSPGGTGNAEQFF
TRBJ2-1 | TRBV9 | CASSVGGRPHTNEQFF
TRBJ1-1 | TRBV7-2 | CASRWKGYTEAFF
TRBJ2-7 | TRBV7-2 | CASSFGPRSRSYEQYF
TRBJ1-5 | TRBV28 | CAGRTSASNQPQHF
TRBJ1-3 | TRBV28 | CASRVRGSNTIYF
TRBJ2-1 | TRBV11-2 | CASSLRTEQFF
TRBJ2-2 | TRBV5-1 | CASTPDGPGGELFF
TRBJ2-2 | TRBV14 | CASSQDRGRITGELFF
TRBJ2-1 | TRBV18 | CASSPPVIADVPFF
TRBJ2-1 | TRBV11-2 | CASSPRLAENNEQFF
TRBJ1-2 | TRBV19 | CASSIQGSTAYGYTF
TRBJ2-3 | TRBV5-1 | CASSLNGKDTQYF
TRBJ1-1 | TRBV7-9 | CASSLVGEQEAFF
TRBJ2-7 | TRBV7-2 | CASKRRTSYEQYF
TRBJ2-2 | TRBV11-2 | CASSLARSTGELFF
TRBJ1-3 | TRBV2 | CASSGTGIASGNTIYF
TRBJ2-7 | TRBV2 | CASRPGLGFYEQYF
TRBJ1-3 | TRBV7-6 | CASSLVLGPQPGNTIYF
TRBJ2-5 | TRBV9 | CASNRGGETQYF
TRBJ2-2 | TRBV9 | CASSVNSGRRYTGELFF
TRBJ2-3 | TRBV5-4 | CASSLAQRRSTDTQYF
TRBJ2-7 | TRBV29-1 | CSGPDREASYEQYF
TRBJ1-2 | TRBV7-6 | CASSARPGQPYGYTF
TRBJ1-2 | TRBV15 | CATTRELGVNYGYTF
TRBJ2-3 | TRBV19 | CASRTSPNTDTQYF
TRBJ2-2 | TRBV7-9 | CASSPLAGWELFF
TRBJ2-1 | TRBV9 | CASSGGRRQGRNEQFF
TRBJ1-1 | TRBV11-3 | CASAKGIQGGNTEAFF
TRBJ2-5 | TRBV29-1 | CSVDRVGETQYF
TRBJ2-5 | TRBV5-1 | CASSLAASGSLDQETQYF
TRBJ1-5 | TRBV9 | CASSGGEGKAPSQPQHF
TRBJ2-5 | TRBV5-8 | CASSPGSSRAETQYF
TRBJ2-2 | TRBV14 | CASSPRRDSWAGELFF
TRBJ2-7 | TRBV5-1 | CASSYLAGGSEQYF
TRBJ1-5 | TRBV2 | CASRGDLNQPQHF
TRBJ1-3 | TRBV7-9 | CASSFAGVPASGNTIYF
TRBJ2-1 | TRBV4-3 | CASSQGGLATSLGNEQFF
TRBJ2-2 | TRBV21-1 | CASRLRCSTDNTGELFF
TRBJ1-2 | TRBV7-8 | CASSPRDRGDYGYTF
TRBJ2-7 | TRBV11-2 | CASSSLEQYF
TRBJ2-5 | TRBV5-4 | CASSLDGTAQETQYF
TRBJ1-1 | TRBV28 | CASTTPNTEAFF
TRBJ2-7 | TRBV7-2 | CASSQGREGNEQYF
TRBJ2-5 | TRBV5-4 | CASSLAFEGQGKETQYF
TRBJ2-2 | TRBV7-7 | CASSKDRGSGELFF
TRBJ2-7 | TRBV7-2 | CASSIAGRHYEQYF